This T cell receptor beta chain was identified during a study of T cell clones after liver transplantation. The repertoire was sequenced with immunoSEQ multiplex PCR; TCRdb's copy has only in-frame clones and lacks some. The sample consists of about 4,800 clones, 25% to 30% of them appearing once. The CDR3 covers 13 residues. CDR1 and CDR2 (germline): MNHNS, SASEGT. V was shortened by 5 bases and J by 5 bases, with 12 bases between the two germline ends. This clone appeared a few times. Its specificity is not known. Alloreactive TCRbeta sequences came from sequencing proliferating CFSE-low cells in the MLR.

The sequencing sample was made of CD4+ T cells from cultured PBMCs. This chain joins TRBV6-1 and TRBJ2-5; D may correspond to TRBD1 or TRBD2 (5 bases each). This TCR was recovered from a human patient who received a liver transplant. Some T cells may originate from the graft donor. The DNA for the CDR3 is TGTGCCAGCAGTCCACCCTGGGGGGAGACCCAGTACTTC. Residues: CASSPPWGETQYF.